This TCR beta chain derives from a study of response to subunit inactivated influenza vaccine. TCRdb recomputed calls from the RT-PCR reads with MiXCR, one row per CDR3 protein. This table has about 160,000 distinct CDR3 sequences, 11% appearing once. Overall study findings and caveats: Authors suggested each seasonal influenza vaccination recruits few new T cells.

This CDR3 contains 11 residues. Germline values: CDR1 KGHDR, CDR2 SFDVKD. V shed 4 bases and J shed 5 bases, with 3 bases lying between them. On this clonotype itself: As yet, its antigen is unknown.

This receptor was identified in a man aged 50-59 years who received an inactivated influenza vaccine. The chain combines TRBV24-1 with TRBJ2-3; D remains unclear. The starting material was non-naive T cells sorted from PBMCs, obtained roughly 47 days after vaccination. Written as DNA, the CDR3 is TGTGCCACCAGTGAGGGAGATACGCAGTATTTT. Its translation: CATSEGDTQYF.